This T cell receptor (beta chain) was captured by sequencing in a study of T cell repertoires in cytomegalovirus infection. Whole-study context: Public TCR beta signature analysis indicated the presence of both CMV infection and matching HLA type.

Each CDR3 protein gets one entry after TCRdb re-called the reads with MiXCR. This sample yields about 360,000 distinct CDR3 sequences, of which 18% are seen a single time; approximately 8% belongs to the top ten. About this clonotype itself: Its antigen is unknown.

Notes on the study in general: Dominant in the ex vivo response were TCR beta clonotypes restricted by HLA-C and specific for CMV.

Sequencing input: PBMCs. The receptor's source is a human donor in good health (CMV status not recorded). Some clones in this sample may be carry-over from other donors' samples.

CDR3 nucleotides: TGCGCCAGCAGCCATAGACTAGCGGGAGTCTCTGGGGCCAACGTCCTGACTTTC. Its translation is CASSHRLAGVSGANVLTF. The J gene is TRBJ2-6, the V gene TRBV4-1; 12 bases are a match to TRBD2. There are 18 residues in the CDR3. V lost 3 bases, J lost 0 bases, and 3 bases stayed unmatched. Germline V gene lookup returns CDR1 MGHRA and CDR2 YSYEKL.